These 26 T cell receptor beta chains share one sample of origin, sequenced in a study of shared clonotypes between healthy human individuals (dated by TCRdb to about 2020). Receptor libraries were prepared by the immunoSEQ multiplex PCR assay. TCRdb holds this immuneACCESS table with in-frame rearrangements only. Some clones are missing; in checked studies, unresolved V genes explain under half, and the rest has no known cause. The sample table contains approximately 2.4 million clones; only one count was recorded for 90% to 96% of them. Over 0.1% of the sample lies in the top ten. The sequenced sample consisted of naive CD4+ T cells sorted from blood. The intended sense of this specimen's cell subset or site label: CD45RA+ positively selected. All receptors derive from a man younger than 30 in good health.

The V and J genes are TRBV7-2 and TRBJ1-2, with 10 bases aligning to TRBD1. The CDR3 covers 17 residues. The germline V gene has CDR1 SGHTA and CDR2 FQGNSA. V shed 1 base and J 0 bases; nucleotides not matched to a gene: 5. In DNA, the CDR3 is TGTGCCAGCAGCTTAGTGGGGACAGGGGCTACTAACTATGGCTACACCTTC. It specifies CASSLVGTGATNYGYTF.

The chain links TRBV5-1 to TRBJ2-1; D might be TRBD1 (6 bases). The V gene lost 3 bases and the J gene lost 4 bases, with 11 bases spanning the gap. The CDR3 has 14 residues. Germline V gene sequence: CDR1 SGHRS, CDR2 YFSETQ. CDR3 DNA sequence: TGCGCCAGCAGCTCTTTACAGGGATACAATGAGCAGTTCTTC. The encoded protein is CASSSLQGYNEQFF.

J is TRBJ2-5 and V is TRBV5-1; D possibly matches TRBD1 or TRBD2 (5 bases each). Germline values: CDR1 SGHRS, CDR2 YFSETQ. This CDR3 is 15 amino acids long. Trimming removed 4 bases from V and 4 bases from J, with 17 bases in between. Written as DNA, the CDR3 is TGCGCCAGCAGCCCCGCGTGGGGCGGAGGAGAGACCCAGTACTTC. Amino acid sequence: CASSPAWGGGETQYF.

The gene calls are TRBV4-1 and TRBJ2-3; 11 bases agree with TRBD2. Per the germline V gene, CDR1 is MGHRA and CDR2 is YSYEKL. The J segment lost 1 base and the V segment lost 1 base, leaving 7 bases of the junction unmatched. This CDR3 is built from 18 residues. The CDR3 coding sequence is TGCGCCAGCAGCCAAGGGGCTAGCGGGAGGCCCCGCACAGATACGCAGTATTTT. It specifies CASSQGASGRPRTDTQYF.

The chain carries TRBV9 and TRBJ2-2; 7 positions match TRBD1. Germline CDR1 and CDR2: SGDLS and YYNGEE. The CDR3 spans 16 residues. The junction had 8 bases not matched to a gene; V was cut back by 0 bases and J by 6 bases. DNA of the CDR3: TGTGCCAGCAGCGTAGCGAGACAGGGTCCGGCCGGGGAGCTGTTTTTT. It codes for CASSVARQGPAGELFF.

With regard to this clone: Other nucleotide sequences from this sample produce the same CDR3. The chain uses TRBV5-4 and TRBJ2-7; weak D call: TRBD2 (5 bases). Germline V gene lookup returns CDR1 SGHNT and CDR2 YYREEE (reference sequence). Trimming pared 1 base from V and 4 bases from J, leaving 18 bases between. The CDR3 runs 16 residues. The CDR3 loop reads CASSLRGNSVSYEQYF. CDR3 sequence (DNA): TGTGCCAGCAGCTTGAGAGGCAATAGCGTCTCTTACGAGCAGTACTTC. Based on the CDR3 plus reference TRBV5-4 and TRBJ2-7, the full variable domain is ETGVTQSPTHLIKTRGQQVTLRCSSQSGHNTVSWYQQALGQGPQFIFQYYREEENGRGNFPPRFSGLQFPNYSSELNVNALELDDSALYLCASSLRGNSVSYEQYFGPGTRLTVT.

This chain joins TRBV2 and TRBJ2-7; D may be TRBD2 (6 bases). V lost 5 bases and J lost 1, with 9 bases in between. The germline V gene has CDR1 SNHLY and CDR2 FYNNEI. The CDR3 consists of 13 residues. The CDR3 protein is CASSLLASYEQYF. In nucleotides, the CDR3 is TGTGCCAGCAGTCTTCTAGCGTCCTACGAGCAGTACTTC. Drawing the rest from reference TRBV2 and TRBJ2-7, the complete variable domain is EPEVTQTPSHQVTQMGQEVILRCVPISNHLYFYWYRQILGQKVEFLVSFYNNEISEKSEIFDDQFSVERPDGSNFTLKIRSTKLEDSAMYFCASSLLASYEQYFGPGTRLTVT.

V usage is TRBV2 and J usage is TRBJ2-7, with 7 bases aligning to TRBD1. CDR3 length equals 15 residues. V trimming: 6 bases; J trimming: 6 bases; junction bases outside the gene matches: 14. Germline loops: CDR1 SNHLY, CDR2 FYNNEI. In DNA, the CDR3 is TGTGCCAGCAGCGACTCGGGACAGCCCTTCTCCGAGCAGTACTTC. Amino acids: CASSDSGQPFSEQYF.

The gene calls are TRBV6-5 and TRBJ1-1, with D perhaps matching TRBD1 (5 bases). The CDR3 extends over 13 amino acids. CDR1 MNHEY and CDR2 SVGAGI come from the germline V gene. V was trimmed by 0 bases and J by 10 bases, leaving 12 bases between them. The CDR3 DNA is TGTGCCAGCAGTTACTCCAGGGATTATCCAGCTTTCTTT. Amino acids: CASSYSRDYPAFF.

This chain uses TRBV5-1 with TRBJ2-2; D uncertain. Germline CDR1 reads SGHRS; CDR2 reads YFSETQ. This CDR3 comprises 13 residues. Trimming cost V 3 bases and J 3 bases, with 6 bases left between them. CDR3: CASSSMYTGELFF. The CDR3, as DNA: TGCGCCAGCAGCTCGATGTACACCGGGGAGCTGTTTTTT.

The chain joins TRBV11-2 to TRBJ1-4; weak D call: TRBD1 (6 bases). V shed 4 bases and J shed 0 bases, with 15 bases lying between them. Germline V gives CDR1 SGHAT, CDR2 FQNNGV. The CDR3 has 17 amino acids. This CDR3 reads CASSYLRGPTTNEKLFF. The CDR3 DNA reads as TGTGCCAGCAGCTATCTACGGGGGCCTACAACTAATGAAAAACTGTTTTTT.

This clone was counted a single time. The chain uses TRBV12-5 and TRBJ2-7; perhaps TRBD2 as D (6 bases). The germline gives CDR1 LGHNT, CDR2 FRNRAP. Between the trimmed V and J ends, which lost 0 bases and 5 bases, there was a span of 17 bases. CDR3 length equals 16 residues. CDR3 loop: CASGLVAGSHFDEQYF. The DNA for the CDR3 is TGTGCTAGTGGTTTGGTTGCGGGGTCCCATTTCGACGAGCAGTACTTC. The variable domain in full, with the rest retrieved from reference TRBV12-5 and TRBJ2-7, is DARVTQTPRHKVTEMGQEVTMRCQPILGHNTVFWYRQTMMQGLELLAYFRNRAPLDDSGMPKDRFSAEMPDATLATLKIQPSEPRDSAVYFCASGLVAGSHFDEQYFGPGTRLTVT.

The rearrangement joins TRBV5-1 to TRBJ2-7; possibly TRBD1 for D (6 bases). V lost 1 base and J lost 3, with 11 bases in between. In germline, CDR1 is SGHRS, CDR2 YFSETQ. CDR3 length equals 14 residues. CDR3 loop: CASSLSPDSYEQYF. In DNA, the CDR3 is TGCGCCAGCAGCTTGTCACCGGACAGCTACGAGCAGTACTTC.

As to this clone: This specimen includes other DNA sequences encoding the same CDR3. The rearrangement joins TRBV18 to TRBJ2-2; D call uncertain. Germline values: CDR1 KGHSH, CDR2 LQKENI. The CDR3 consists of 13 residues. The V gene lost 6 bases and the J gene lost 3 bases, with 8 bases spanning the gap. CDR3 residues: CASSPQDTGELFF. CDR3 DNA sequence: TGTGCCAGCTCCCCTCAGGACACCGGGGAGCTGTTTTTT. The variable domain in full, completed from reference TRBV18 and TRBJ2-2, reads NAGVMQNPRHLVRRRGQEARLRCSPMKGHSHVYWYRQLPEEGLKFMVYLQKENIIDESGMPKERFSAEFPKEGPSILRIQQVVRGDSAAYFCASSPQDTGELFFGEGSRLTVL.

The chain uses TRBV11-3 and TRBJ2-2; D may be TRBD2 (5 bases). CDR1 and CDR2 from the germline V gene are SGHNT and YENEEA. Trimming removed 5 bases from V and 2 bases from J, with 9 bases in between. This CDR3 region has 14 residues. CDR3 in DNA: TGTGCCAGCAGCCCCCGGACTAACACCGGGGAGCTGTTTTTT. It is translated as CASSPRTNTGELFF.

This clone appeared once. Within the sample, other DNA sequences also encode this same CDR3. This sequence joins TRBV19 and TRBJ2-3; D not certain. CDR1 is LNHDA, CDR2 SQIVND, per germline (reference sequence). The CDR3 covers 12 residues. V was shortened by 1 base and J by 5 bases, with 4 bases between the two germline ends. The CDR3 protein is CASSIGGDTQYF. The CDR3 region has the DNA TGTGCCAGTAGTATAGGCGGAGATACGCAGTATTTT. Full variable domain (outside the CDR3, taken from reference TRBV19 and TRBJ2-3): DGGITQSPKYLFRKEGQNVTLSCEQNLNHDAMYWYRQDPGQGLRLIYYSQIVNDFQKGDIAEGYSVSREKKESFPLTVTSAQKNPTAFYLCASSIGGDTQYFGPGTRLTVL.

As to this clone: The sample holds other DNA sequences that translate to the same CDR3. The gene calls are TRBV20-1 and TRBJ1-1; the D is unclear. Germline assignment: CDR1 DFQATT and CDR2 SNEGSKA (reference sequence). This CDR3 is 11 amino acids long. V was pared by 6 bases and J by 1 base, with 6 bases between. The CDR3 DNA reads as TGCAGTGCCAGGCCGAACACTGAAGCTTTCTTT. Translating gives CSARPNTEAFF.

This clone was recorded once. Other DNA sequences in this sample translate to the same CDR3. The chain combines TRBV28 with TRBJ1-5; tentatively, D is TRBD1 (6 bases). This CDR3 is 12 amino acids long. V was trimmed by 6 bases and J by 6 bases, leaving 9 bases between them. Looked up from germline, CDR1 is MDHEN and CDR2 is SYDVKM. DNA for the CDR3: TGTGCCAGCAGCTCAGGGGTTCAGCCCCAGCATTTT. Amino acids: CASSSGVQPQHF.

The V and J genes are TRBV28 and TRBJ1-1, with 11 bases lining up with TRBD1. The ends lost 4 bases at V and 3 bases at J; junction bases unmatched: 4. This CDR3 is 15 amino acids long. Germline CDR1 and CDR2: MDHEN and SYDVKM. For the CDR3, the DNA is TGTGCCAGCAGTTCGGACAGGGGGCTCGACACTGAAGCTTTCTTT. Its translation: CASSSDRGLDTEAFF.

The gene calls are TRBV7-9 and TRBJ2-7, with D possibly matching TRBD2 (6 bases). V lost 6 bases to trimming and J lost 2 bases, with 14 bases between them. Looked up from germline, CDR1 is SEHNR and CDR2 is FQNEAQ (reference sequence). CDR3 length: 14 residues. In DNA form, the CDR3 reads TGTGCCAGCAGTCTAACGGGAGTAACCTACGAGCAGTACTTC. This gives the protein CASSLTGVTYEQYF.

The CDR3 spells CSVRVDSNEKLFF. CDR3 coding DNA: TGCAGCGTTCGGGTGGACAGTAATGAAAAACTGTTTTTT. The gene calls are TRBV29-1 and TRBJ1-4, with D perhaps TRBD1 (6 bases). The germline V and J ends were trimmed by 5 bases and 4 bases, with 11 bases remaining between them. This CDR3 spans 13 amino acids. Germline assignment: CDR1 SQVTM and CDR2 ANQGSEA.

The chain carries TRBV13 and TRBJ2-1; 7 nucleotides match TRBD2. Germline V gene sequence: CDR1 PRHDT, CDR2 FYEKMQ (reference sequence). This CDR3 region has 13 residues. The V gene end was trimmed by 0 bases and the J gene end by 12 bases; junction bases not matched to a gene: 5. The CDR3 nucleotides are TGTGCCAGCAGCTTAGGCCAAGCGGGATCGCAGTTCTTC. This codes for CASSLGQAGSQFF. Together with reference TRBV13 and TRBJ2-1, the CDR3 gives the full variable domain: AAGVIQSPRHLIKEKRETATLKCYPIPRHDTVYWYQQGPGQDPQFLISFYEKMQSDKGSIPDRFSAQQFSDYHSELNMSSLELGDSALYFCASSLGQAGSQFFGPGTRLTVL.

In DNA, the CDR3 is TGTGCCAGCAGCATGGGACAAGCTGGGCGTGGCTACACCTTC. This codes for CASSMGQAGRGYTF. V usage is TRBV6-5 and J usage is TRBJ1-2; a weak D match, TRBD1 (6 bases). Germline values: CDR1 MNHEY, CDR2 SVGAGI. V was shortened by 6 bases and J by 7 bases, with 18 bases between the two germline ends. This CDR3 has 14 residues.

The chain uses TRBV5-6 and TRBJ1-5; D gene ambiguous. Trimming took 0 bases from V and 3 from J, leaving 7 bases between them. Looked up from germline, CDR1 is SGHDT and CDR2 is YYEEEE. The CDR3 runs 14 residues. DNA for the CDR3: TGTGCCAGCAGCTTGGTAGGGATCAATCAGCCCCAGCATTTT. Amino acids: CASSLVGINQPQHF. The complete variable domain, with remaining parts taken from reference TRBV5-6 and TRBJ1-5, reads DAGVTQSPTHLIKTRGQQVTLRCSPKSGHDTVSWYQQALGQGPQFIFQYYEEEERQRGNFPDRFSGHQFPNYSSELNVNALLLGDSALYLCASSLVGINQPQHFGDGTRLSIL.

The chain employs TRBV10-3 and TRBJ1-4; D is uncertain. CDR3 length: 15 residues. Germline CDR1 and CDR2: ENHRY and SYGVKD. The V end was cut by 0 bases, the J end by 8 bases, with 13 bases between. Written as DNA, the CDR3 is TGTGCCATCAGTGAGTCCGGACCGAACTCAGAAAAACTGTTTTTT. This encodes CAISESGPNSEKLFF.

The chain carries TRBV6-5 and TRBJ1-4, with a possible D match to TRBD1 (5 bases). V shed 6 bases and J shed 8 bases, with 19 bases lying between them. Per the germline V gene, CDR1 is MNHEY and CDR2 is SVGAGI. The CDR3 extends over 15 amino acids. Here the CDR3 reads CASSPGTAREEKLFF. The CDR3 DNA is TGTGCCAGCAGCCCCGGGACGGCTCGAGAGGAAAAACTGTTTTTT.